This T cell receptor beta chain was sequenced in a study of T cell responses to AZD1222 COVID-19 vaccine. Points on this clone: An end of the junction differs from the germline gene, which may be a read error.

Germline values: CDR1 SSHAT, CDR2 FNYEAQ (reference sequence). This CDR3 is built from 17 residues. Using immunoSEQ multiplex PCR, the repertoire was profiled, and TCRdb retains in-frame clones only, with some absent. The sample lists some 100,000 clones, 80% to 90% seen once, with 2.5% in the top ten. Sequencing was performed on peripheral blood, taken 28 days after the second AZD1222 dose. The sequence came from an adult who received the AZD1222 COVID-19 vaccine. This chain connects TRBV7-7 to TRBJ1-2; TRBD1 matches 9 bases. Written as DNA, the CDR3 is TGTGCTAGCAGGGATGCGAATGGACAGGGGAGAAACTATGGCTACACCTTC. It specifies CASRDANGQGRNYGYTF.